This TCR beta chain stems from a study of blood T cell repertoires in COVID-19. Study background: The origin of the acute and convalescent COVID-19 samples was the United States, Italy and Spain. PBMCs, B-cell-depleted T cells, or T cells provided the cDNA or gDNA that made up the material.

Per the study methods: Estimates of nucleated cell counts were drawn from the amplification of reference gene primers. Profiled with immunoSEQ multiplex PCR; TCRdb holds only in-frame clones, not every one. The DNA was the basis for D and trimming; V, J and clone size are from that table. The sample includes about 120,000 clones, 86% seen only once; the top ten take 4% to 5.5%. CDR3 size: 13 residues. In germline, CDR1 is SEHNR, CDR2 FQNEAQ (reference sequence). The V end was cut by 0 bases, the J end by 5 bases, with 7 bases between. This clone appeared a few times. The clonotype comes from a man between 35 and 55 years old with acute or convalescent COVID-19. Sequencing input: peripheral blood. The chain uses TRBV7-9 and TRBJ1-2; TRBD1 might be the D (5 bases). This CDR3 reads CASSLAQGYGYTF. Written as DNA, the CDR3 is TGTGCCAGCAGCTTAGCGCAGGGTTATGGCTACACCTTC. Filled out from reference TRBV7-9 and TRBJ1-2, the complete variable domain reads DTGVSQNPRHKITKRGQNVTFRCDPISEHNRLYWYRQTLGQGPEFLTYFQNEAQLEKSRLLSDRFSAERPKGSFSTLEIQRTEQGDSAMYLCASSLAQGYGYTFGSGTRLTVV.